One sample yielded the 26 T cell receptor beta chains listed below, sequenced in a study of human T cells and chemical hapten exposure. TCRdb reprocessed the RACE reads via MiXCR and lists one record per CDR3 protein. The sample holds about 110,000 distinct CDR3 sequences, roughly a tenth seen once. Time point specified: patch test 2, 6 weeks after DPC sensitization. Regarding treatment: therapeutic diphenylcyclopropenone sensitization with weekly scalp DPC. This specimen was whole blood, taken in connection with sensitization to the hapten diphenylcyclopropenone (DPC). The origin of the receptors is a woman aged 40 to 50 with alopecia areata. Some clones in this sample may be carry-over from other donors' samples.

The V and J genes are TRBV20-1 and TRBJ2-1; 13 bases fit TRBD2. This CDR3 comprises 15 residues. The germline gives CDR1 DFQATT, CDR2 SNEGSKA (reference sequence). Trimming at V came to 6 bases and at J to 4 bases, leaving 6 bases not matched to a gene. The CDR3 sequence: CSAQTSGGLYNEQFF. CDR3 bases: TGCAGTGCCCAGACTAGCGGGGGGCTGTACAATGAGCAGTTCTTC.

The table lists this clonotype with many counts. The chain has TRBV9 and TRBJ2-3; 9 bases are a match to TRBD2. The CDR3 has 17 residues. CDR1 and CDR2 (germline): SGDLS, YYNGEE. V trimming: 4 bases; J trimming: 1 base; junction bases outside the gene matches: 10. In DNA form, the CDR3 reads TGTGCCAGCAGCCCGTCCGTGGCTAGCGGGGGCACAGATACGCAGTATTTT. The encoded protein is CASSPSVASGGTDTQYF. The whole variable domain, remainder taken from reference TRBV9 and TRBJ2-3, is DSGVTQTPKHLITATGQRVTLRCSPRSGDLSVYWYQQSLDQGLQFLIQYYNGEERAKGNILERFSAQQFPDLHSELNLSSLELGDSALYFCASSPSVASGGTDTQYFGPGTRLTVL.

This chain uses TRBV6-2 or TRBV6-3 with TRBJ2-3; 7 bases are shared with TRBD2. Germline V lookup: CDR1 MNHEY, CDR2 SVGEGT. Trimming took 6 bases from V and 6 from J; bases not matched to a gene: 6. The CDR3 has 13 residues. CDR3 amino acids: CASRSGGRDTQYF. The CDR3 region has the DNA TGTGCCAGCAGATCGGGGGGTAGGGATACGCAGTATTTT.

This clonotype was detected only a few times. The CDR3 coding sequence is TGTGCCAGCAGTTACGCACAGGGTCCCTACGAGCAGTACTTC. This sequence encodes CASSYAQGPYEQYF. The genes are TRBV6-5 and TRBJ2-7; TRBD1 is a possible D gene (6 bases). Trimming shortened V by 2 bases and J by 2 bases, and 10 bases separated the two germline ends. The CDR3 is 14 amino acids. Germline V gives CDR1 MNHEY, CDR2 SVGAGI.

This clonotype appeared a few times. The CDR3 region has the DNA TGTGCCAGCAAGAATCGCGGGTACGAGCAGTACTTC. It translates to CASKNRGYEQYF. The chain combines TRBV6-2 or TRBV6-3 with TRBJ2-7; perhaps TRBD2 as D (5 bases). The CDR3 extends over 12 amino acids. Germline V lookup: CDR1 MNHEY, CDR2 SVGEGT. V was pared by 7 bases and J by 4 bases, with 11 bases between.

There are many counts of this clonotype. The CDR3 reads CASSLWEAGVDTQYF. DNA of the CDR3: TGTGCCAGCAGTTTATGGGAAGCGGGGGTGGATACGCAGTATTTT. The V and J genes are TRBV12-3 or TRBV12-4 and TRBJ2-3; 8 positions match TRBD2. V lost 2 bases and J lost 6; bases outside the gene matches: 7. The CDR3 sequence is 15 residues long.

This clonotype was found many times. V and J are TRBV30 and TRBJ1-1, with 8 bases identical to TRBD1. Germline V gene lookup returns CDR1 GTSNPN and CDR2 SVGIG (reference sequence). This CDR3 comprises 13 residues. The V and J ends lost 3 bases and 3 bases, in that order; junction bases with no gene match: 3. In nucleotides, the CDR3 is TGTGCCTGGAGAGACAGGGGCCACACTGAAGCTTTCTTT. This translates into CAWRDRGHTEAFF.

The chain has TRBV20-1 and TRBJ2-2; TRBD1 matches at 8 bases. Germline V gene sequence: CDR1 DFQATT, CDR2 SNEGSKA (reference sequence). V shed 4 bases and J 6 bases; nucleotides not matched to a gene: 19. The CDR3 loop spans 18 amino acids. CDR3 residues: CSATRGQAVFSLSGELFF. As DNA, the CDR3 is TGCAGTGCTACCAGGGGACAGGCGGTATTTTCCCTGTCCGGGGAGCTGTTTTTT.

This clonotype occurred once. V gene TRBV6-5 combines with J gene TRBJ2-5, with D hard to call. With 0 bases removed from V and 2 bases from J, the gap between germline ends came to 7 bases. From germline, CDR1 is MNHEY and CDR2 SVGAGI. The CDR3 sequence is 14 residues long. The CDR3 sequence: CASSYSWGQETQYF. CDR3 DNA sequence: TGTGCCAGCAGTTACTCATGGGGTCAAGAGACCCAGTACTTC.

There are many counts of this clonotype. This rearrangement joins TRBV11-2 to TRBJ1-1; D is uncertain. This CDR3 has 14 amino acids. Trimming cost V 1 base and J 3 bases, with 9 bases left between them. CDR1 and CDR2 from the germline V gene are SGHAT and FQNNGV. The DNA of the CDR3 is TGTGCCAGCAGCTTAGTAGTCCGGGACACTGAAGCTTTCTTT. This codes for CASSLVVRDTEAFF.

This clonotype was seen many times. The chain uses TRBV6-5 and TRBJ2-3; 9 bases align to TRBD1. The CDR3 totals 16 residues. Germline V gene sequence: CDR1 MNHEY, CDR2 SVGAGI. V shed 3 bases and J 2 bases; nucleotides not matched to a gene: 6. In DNA form, the CDR3 reads TGTGCCAGCAGTTATTCCGGGACAGGGTCCACAGATACGCAGTATTTT. Its protein product is CASSYSGTGSTDTQYF.

The genes are TRBV13 and TRBJ2-7, with 11 positions matching TRBD2. This CDR3 is 19 amino acids long. Germline CDR1 reads PRHDT; CDR2 reads FYEKMQ (reference sequence). Germline trimming cut 0 bases from V and 2 bases from J; bases unmatched to any gene: 12. CDR3 in DNA: TGTGCCAGCAGCTTAGGCACGGTGACTAGCGGGGAAAAAACCTACGAGCAGTACTTC. Amino acid sequence: CASSLGTVTSGEKTYEQYF.

This clonotype has just a few counts. The chain uses TRBV5-6 and TRBJ2-1; a possible D gene is TRBD1 (5 bases). The V end lost 0 bases, the J end lost 10 bases, and 5 bases lay between the germline ends. CDR3 length equals 11 residues. Germline assignment: CDR1 SGHDT and CDR2 YYEEEE. The CDR3 loop reads CASSLDREQFF. The CDR3 DNA is TGTGCCAGCAGCTTGGACAGGGAGCAGTTCTTC.

This clonotype was observed a few times. This chain joins TRBV3-1 and TRBJ2-2, with D possibly being TRBD1 or TRBD2 (6 bases each). V shed 4 bases and J shed 4 bases, with 10 bases lying between them. The CDR3 is 14 residues long. The germline gives CDR1 LGHDT, CDR2 YNNKEL (reference sequence). The CDR3 protein is CASSRQEGTGELFF. Written as DNA, the CDR3 is TGTGCCAGCAGCCGACAGGAGGGCACCGGGGAGCTGTTTTTT.

V and J are TRBV6-2 or TRBV6-3 and TRBJ1-1, with 9 bases fitting TRBD1. With 4 bases clipped from V and 5 bases from J, the junction kept 8 bases outside the gene matches. CDR3 size: 15 residues. The germline V gene encodes CDR1 MNHEY and CDR2 SVGEGT. The CDR3 DNA is TGTGCCAGCAGTTCTCATGGACAGGGGCGGACTGAAGCTTTCTTT. It translates to CASSSHGQGRTEAFF.

This clonotype was seen more than once but under ten times. The chain employs TRBV9 and TRBJ1-2; 7 bases are a match to TRBD1. Germline trimming cut 3 bases from V and 4 bases from J; bases unmatched to any gene: 9. The germline V gene encodes CDR1 SGDLS and CDR2 YYNGEE. The CDR3 is made up of 15 amino acids. CDR3 sequence (DNA): TGTGCCAGCAGCGAGGGGGCCGGGGCAGGCTATGGCTACACCTTC. Its protein is CASSEGAGAGYGYTF.

This clonotype was detected many times. The chain joins TRBV6-5 to TRBJ1-2; D is unresolved. V was pared by 5 bases and J by 6 bases, with 13 bases between. This CDR3 region has 13 residues. Germline-derived CDR1 and CDR2 are MNHEY and SVGAGI. In nucleotides, the CDR3 is TGTGCCAGCAGTCCAGACGAAAGGAATGGCTACACCTTC. Its protein product is CASSPDERNGYTF.

In regard to this clonotype: This may stem from a read error, because a much larger clone lies one nucleotide away. The CDR3 region is CASSAGTASYEEYF. As DNA, the CDR3 is TGTGCCAGCAGCGCCGGGACAGCCTCCTACGAGGAGTACTTC. The chain joins TRBV9 to TRBJ2-7, with 7 nucleotides matching TRBD1. This CDR3 is built from 14 residues. Germline V CDR1 and CDR2: SGDLS, YYNGEE.

Only a few counts were recorded for this clonotype. This chain links TRBV7-8 with TRBJ2-2; no clear D gene. V gave up 0 bases and J gave up 6 bases, with 5 bases separating them. The germline gives CDR1 SGHVS, CDR2 FQNEAQ. There are 13 residues in the CDR3. CDR3 DNA: TGTGCCAGCAGCTTAGCGGCGGCCGGGGAGCTGTTTTTT. Residues: CASSLAAAGELFF. Combining the CDR3 with reference TRBV7-8 and TRBJ2-2 gives the whole variable domain GAGVSQSPRYKVAKRGQDVALRCDPISGHVSLFWYQQALGQGPEFLTYFQNEAQLDKSGLPSDRFFAERPEGSVSTLKIQRTQQEDSAVYLCASSLAAAGELFFGEGSRLTVL.

Ten or more counts support this clonotype. The rearrangement joins TRBV19 to TRBJ2-3, with a tentative D call TRBD1 (5 bases). V dropped 7 bases and J dropped 3 bases, with 14 bases sitting between them. This CDR3 spans 14 amino acids. Germline assignment: CDR1 LNHDA and CDR2 SQIVND (reference sequence). CDR3 sequence (DNA): TGTGCCAGTAAACCCCTCCGGACAACAGATACGCAGTATTTT. Translated, it gives CASKPLRTTDTQYF.

Here the CDR3 DNA reads TGTGCCAGCAGCCTCCCGGGACAGGGTAATGGCTACACCTTC. This translates into CASSLPGQGNGYTF. The chain carries TRBV7-9 and TRBJ1-2; 9 bases fit TRBD1. The germline gives CDR1 SEHNR, CDR2 FQNEAQ (reference sequence). CDR3 length equals 14 residues. J lost 6 bases, V lost 5 bases, and 7 bases had no gene match. The full variable domain, its missing parts supplied by reference TRBV7-9 and TRBJ1-2, is DTGVSQNPRHKITKRGQNVTFRCDPISEHNRLYWYRQTLGQGPEFLTYFQNEAQLEKSRLLSDRFSAERPKGSFSTLEIQRTEQGDSAMYLCASSLPGQGNGYTFGSGTRLTVV.

This clonotype was detected a few times. The V and J genes are TRBV7-2 and TRBJ2-3; no definite D call. The CDR3 has 15 residues. Trimming removed 5 bases from V and 0 bases from J, with 12 bases in between. CDR1 and CDR2 (germline): SGHTA, FQGNSA. The CDR3 nucleotides are TGTGCCAGCAGCCGCGTGACGCCTAGCACAGATACGCAGTATTTT. Translation gives CASSRVTPSTDTQYF. The variable domain in full, completed from reference TRBV7-2 and TRBJ2-3, reads GAGVSQSPSNKVTEKGKDVELRCDPISGHTALYWYRQSLGQGLEFLIYFQGNSAPDKSGLPSDRFSAERTGGSVSTLTIQRTQQEDSAVYLCASSRVTPSTDTQYFGPGTRLTVL.

In its sample, this clonotype was seen a few times. This sequence joins TRBV29-1 and TRBJ1-1; a possible D gene is TRBD1 (6 bases). The CDR3 is 13 residues long. Per germline, CDR1 SQVTM and CDR2 ANQGSEA. Deletions cut 5 bases from V and 4 bases from J, with 14 bases between. The DNA of the CDR3 is TGCAGCGTTTCCCAGGGGACCGGCACTGAAGCTTTCTTT. The encoded protein is CSVSQGTGTEAFF. The whole variable domain, filled in from reference TRBV29-1 and TRBJ1-1, reads SAVISQKPSRDICQRGTSLTIQCQVDSQVTMMFWYRQQPGQSLTLIATANQGSEATYESGFVIDKFPISRPNLTFSTLTVSNMSPEDSSIYLCSVSQGTGTEAFFGQGTRLTVV.

This clonotype was counted many times. The chain recombines TRBV4-1 with TRBJ2-7, with 13 bases identical to TRBD2. Germline V CDR1 and CDR2: MGHRA, YSYEKL. V lost 4 bases to trimming and J lost 2 bases; unmatched junction nucleotides: 2. CDR3 length: 15 amino acids. CDR3 nucleotides: TGCGCCAGCAGCCCGGGACTAGCGGGGCCCTACGAGCAGTACTTC. It specifies CASSPGLAGPYEQYF.

The chain recombines TRBV7-9 with TRBJ2-3; 7 positions match TRBD1. The CDR3 totals 15 residues. CDR1 SEHNR and CDR2 FQNEAQ come from the germline V gene (reference sequence). Unmatched junction bases numbered 8, after V lost 7 bases and J lost 1 base. In DNA, the CDR3 is TGTGCCAGCACCCACACAGGGGCTGGCACAGATACGCAGTATTTT. Translating gives CASTHTGAGTDTQYF.

This clonotype showed up many times. The V gene is TRBV6-2 or TRBV6-3, the J gene TRBJ2-7; D remains unclear. The CDR3 runs 13 residues. V lost 8 bases and J lost 2, with 13 bases in between. CDR1 is MNHEY and CDR2 is SVGEGT in the germline V gene. In nucleotides, the CDR3 is TGTGCCAGCCACCGCCACTTAACCTACGAGCAGTACTTC. As protein: CASHRHLTYEQYF.